This T cell receptor beta chain is drawn from a study of T cells in Graves' hyperthyroidism and ophthalmopathy. This clonotype was seen ten or more times. Its antigen is as yet unknown. Amplification of TCR beta CDR3 regions used RNA as the template. TCR CDR3 underwent first-round RT-PCR with the HTBI primer set. TCRdb reprocessed the multiplex PCR reads with MiXCR, giving one entry per CDR3 protein. Among hundreds of thousands of distinct CDR3 sequences listed, around 16% were seen once. V lost 6 bases to trimming and J lost 8 bases; unmatched junction nucleotides: 13. This CDR3 is built from 14 residues. CDR1 and CDR2 from the germline V gene are DFQATT and SNEGSKA (reference sequence). General observations from the study: Blood also showed most of the thyroid clonotypes that were expanded above 0.001.

The study defined stable Graves' hyperthyroidism as no ophthalmopathy progression within 18 months. The study enrolled patients aged 18 to 65 with newly diagnosed hyperthyroidism of under 2 months' duration. Exclusions: uncontrolled infection, other autoimmune disease, pregnancy, lactation. The chain combines TRBV20-1 with TRBJ1-1; 9 bases are shared with TRBD1. Sequences were obtained from blood. This TCR was sampled from a woman younger than 35 with Graves' hyperthyroidism. CDR3: CSAGRTGVREEAFF. In DNA, the CDR3 is TGCAGTGCGGGGAGGACAGGGGTTAGAGAGGAAGCTTTCTTT.